Below are 19 T cell receptor beta chains sequenced from a single sample in a study of T cell repertoires in cytomegalovirus infection. Which antigens these TCRs recognize remains unknown. One entry per CDR3 protein results from TCRdb running MiXCR on the reads. The sample lists about 900,000 distinct CDR3 sequences; roughly 30% were seen once. Sequencing was performed on cultured CD8+ T cells from PBMCs, taken from culture after CMV antigen stimulation. These receptors were collected from a human donor in good health (CMV status not recorded). Some clones in this sample may be carry-over from other donors' samples.

This clonotype was detected a few times. V is TRBV19 and J is TRBJ1-6; no clear D. The CDR3 totals 17 residues. Germline CDR1 and CDR2: LNHDA and SQIVND (reference sequence). Trimming removed 4 bases at V and 8 bases at J, with 21 bases between. The CDR3 DNA is TGTGCCAGTAGTACCTTCTTGTCAGGTCCGTCGGATTCACCCCTCCACTTT. Translating gives CASSTFLSGPSDSPLHF.

The gene calls are TRBV19 and TRBJ2-1, with D uncertain. The V and J ends lost 1 base and 2 bases respectively, with 9 bases between them. This CDR3 is 15 amino acids long. Germline-derived CDR1 and CDR2 are LNHDA and SQIVND (reference sequence). The CDR3 region has the DNA TGTGCCAGTAGTATAGTGTATGGGACCTACAATGAGCAGTTCTTC. This codes for CASSIVYGTYNEQFF.

The chain is built from TRBV20-1 and TRBJ2-4; D ambiguous. With 8 bases removed from V and 0 bases from J, the gap between germline ends came to 11 bases. Germline CDR1 and CDR2: DFQATT and SNEGSKA (reference sequence). The CDR3 is 13 amino acids. In DNA form, the CDR3 reads TGCAGTCGCCCGGACCTAGCCAAAAACATTCAGTACTTC. It encodes CSRPDLAKNIQYF.

J is TRBJ2-3 and V is TRBV11-2; D unclear. Germline values: CDR1 SGHAT, CDR2 FQNNGV. The CDR3 runs to 15 residues. V was clipped by 5 bases and J by 6 bases, with 18 bases between them. The CDR3 spells CASSTIDKGDDTQYF. The CDR3 nucleotides read TGTGCCAGCAGCACAATCGATAAGGGTGATGATACGCAGTATTTT.

The rearrangement uses TRBV11-2 and TRBJ2-1; D might be TRBD2 (5 bases). This CDR3 has 14 amino acids. Trimming cost V 5 bases and J 8 bases, with 16 bases left between them. The germline V gene encodes CDR1 SGHAT and CDR2 FQNNGV. The CDR3 region has the DNA TGTGCCAGCAGCCCTCCGGGGTGGGGTGATGAGCAGTTCTTC. It encodes CASSPPGWGDEQFF.

The table lists this clonotype with a few counts. The chain employs TRBV7-9 and TRBJ1-1; D call uncertain. In germline, CDR1 is SEHNR, CDR2 FQNEAQ (reference sequence). CDR3 length equals 13 residues. Deletions cut 0 bases from V and 8 bases from J, with 10 bases between. The CDR3 is CASSLAAAFEAFF. The CDR3 DNA reads as TGTGCCAGCAGCTTAGCGGCAGCCTTCGAAGCTTTCTTT.

This clonotype has more than one count but fewer than ten. The J gene is TRBJ2-7, the V gene TRBV29-1; TRBD1 matches at 7 bases. J was trimmed by 3 bases and V by 4 bases; bases with no gene match: 15. The germline V gene encodes CDR1 SQVTM and CDR2 ANQGSEA. The CDR3 has 16 residues. The CDR3 DNA is TGCAGCGTTGGTGACCAACAGGGGCTAAAGGTCTACGAGCAGTACTTC. This translates into CSVGDQQGLKVYEQYF.

The V gene is TRBV28, the J gene TRBJ2-3; unclear D gene. Germline lookup yields CDR1 MDHEN and CDR2 SYDVKM. The CDR3 runs 14 residues. Trimming took 7 bases from V and 2 from J, leaving 13 bases between them. In DNA, the CDR3 is TGTGCCAGCACTTATGGATACGCCACAGATACGCAGTATTTT. It specifies CASTYGYATDTQYF.

This clonotype was detected a few times. J is TRBJ2-3 and V is TRBV2; TRBD1 matches at 10 bases. The CDR3 contains 14 residues. V dropped 4 bases and J dropped 5; count of bases not matched to a gene: 3. From germline, CDR1 is SNHLY and CDR2 FYNNEI. CDR3 nucleotides: TGTGCCAGCAGTGGAGACAGGGGGCAAGATACGCAGTATTTT. This sequence encodes CASSGDRGQDTQYF.

In DNA, the CDR3 is TGTGCCAGCAGCTTCTCCGGGACTATGTACCAAGAGACCCAGTACTTC. This gives the protein CASSFSGTMYQETQYF. The rearrangement joins TRBV5-5 to TRBJ2-5; 7 bases align to TRBD2. The V segment lost 2 bases and the J segment 0 bases; nucleotides outside the gene matches: 7. CDR3 length equals 16 residues. The germline V gene encodes CDR1 SGHKS and CDR2 YYEKEE (reference sequence). Based on the CDR3 plus reference TRBV5-5 and TRBJ2-5, the full variable domain is DAGVTQSPTHLIKTRGQQVTLRCSPISGHKSVSWYQQVLGQGPQFIFQYYEKEERGRGNFPDRFSARQFPNYSSELNVNALLLGDSALYLCASSFSGTMYQETQYFGPGTRLLVL.

V usage is TRBV4-3 and J usage is TRBJ1-3, with D uncertain. This CDR3 is 14 amino acids long. CDR1 and CDR2 from the germline V gene are LGHNA and YSLEER. Trimming left V 6 bases short and J 1 base short, with 10 bases between. The CDR3 here is CASSPDFSGNTIYF. The CDR3 nucleotides are TGCGCCAGCAGTCCGGACTTTTCTGGAAACACCATATATTTT.

This clonotype was recorded once. The gene calls are TRBV5-5 and TRBJ2-7; D may be TRBD1 or TRBD2 (5 bases each). The germline V gene encodes CDR1 SGHKS and CDR2 YYEKEE (reference sequence). This CDR3 is built from 14 residues. The V end lost 4 bases, the J end lost 2 bases, and 13 bases lay between the germline ends. The CDR3 loop is CASSDWDGPYEQYF. The DNA of the CDR3 is TGTGCCAGCAGCGACTGGGACGGGCCCTACGAGCAGTACTTC.

This clonotype was seen a few times. The rearrangement uses TRBV7-9 and TRBJ2-3; D not resolved. Germline CDR1 is SEHNR and CDR2 is FQNEAQ (reference sequence). There are 15 residues in the CDR3. V was clipped by 5 bases and J by 2 bases, with 14 bases between them. CDR3 residues: CASSPGVVTTDTQYF. CDR3 DNA sequence: TGTGCCAGCAGCCCTGGCGTGGTTACCACAGATACGCAGTATTTT.

This clonotype appeared a few times. The V call is TRBV18, the J call TRBJ2-7, with D possibly being TRBD1 (7 bases). Germline lookup yields CDR1 KGHSH and CDR2 LQKENI. Deletions cut 6 bases from V and 0 bases from J, with 18 bases between. This CDR3 is built from 16 residues. The CDR3 sequence is CASSVEGQRLSYEQYF. Written as DNA, the CDR3 is TGTGCCAGCTCCGTGGAGGGACAGCGTCTCTCCTACGAGCAGTACTTC.

At least ten counts were recorded for this clonotype. CDR3 sequence (DNA): TGTGCCAGCAGCTCAGCGGGACACTCGAAGGGAGCTTTCTTT. Its translation: CASSSAGHSKGAFF. The gene calls are TRBV7-9 and TRBJ1-1; the D gene is possibly TRBD1 (6 bases). The CDR3 extends over 14 amino acids. Germline-derived CDR1 and CDR2 are SEHNR and FQNEAQ (reference sequence). Between the trimmed V and J ends, which lost 4 bases and 10 bases, there was a span of 19 bases. Based on the CDR3 plus reference TRBV7-9 and TRBJ1-1, the full variable domain is DTGVSQNPRHKITKRGQNVTFRCDPISEHNRLYWYRQTLGQGPEFLTYFQNEAQLEKSRLLSDRFSAERPKGSFSTLEIQRTEQGDSAMYLCASSSAGHSKGAFFGQGTRLTVV.

This clonotype was observed at least ten times. The chain combines TRBV7-8 with TRBJ2-2; 7 bases fit TRBD1. The germline V gene encodes CDR1 SGHVS and CDR2 FQNEAQ. This CDR3 is 14 amino acids long. V was clipped by 10 bases and J by 1 base; unmatched bases: 6. The CDR3 here is CAIPGGVNTGELFF. Written as DNA, the CDR3 is TGTGCCATTCCAGGGGGAGTGAACACCGGGGAGCTGTTTTTT.

The V and J genes are TRBV6-2 or TRBV6-3 and TRBJ2-7; 9 bases are shared with TRBD2. There are 14 residues in the CDR3. From germline, CDR1 is MNHEY and CDR2 SVGEGT. V gave up 10 bases and J gave up 3 bases; unmatched junction bases: 10. The CDR3 region has the DNA TGTGCCACCGGTCCGGGACTAGCAAGCTACGAGCAGTACGTC. Protein product: CATGPGLASYEQYV.

The V call is TRBV20-1, the J call TRBJ1-2; D ambiguous. Germline CDR1 and CDR2: DFQATT and SNEGSKA (reference sequence). The CDR3 covers 13 residues. Trimming removed 3 bases from V and 1 base from J, with 9 bases in between. The CDR3: CSASRASNYGYTF. CDR3 sequence (DNA): TGCAGTGCTAGCCGGGCCAGTAACTATGGCTACACCTTC.

This clonotype was seen a few times. The chain recombines TRBV4-2 with TRBJ2-1; D unresolved. The V end lost 0 bases, the J end lost 7 bases, and 16 bases lay between the germline ends. The CDR3 is 16 amino acids. CDR1 is LGHNA and CDR2 is YNFKEQ in the germline V gene. The CDR3 here is CASSQDEDPVRNEQFF. CDR3 in DNA: TGTGCCAGCAGCCAAGATGAGGACCCTGTCAGAAATGAGCAGTTCTTC.